These 23 T cell receptor beta chains share one sample of origin, sequenced in a study of regulatory dendritic cells for organ transplantation. Libraries were prepared by immunoSEQ multiplex PCR; TCRdb keeps only in-frame clonotypes and omits some of them. Of about 20,000 clones in the sample, approximately 85% are singletons; the top ten hold 0.6% to 0.8%. These receptors' antigens are unknown. CFSE-labeled sorted T cells met regulatory or mature dendritic cells for four to five days. The sample was naive CD4+ T cells from blood cultured with regulatory dendritic cells. The subset: CD45RA+ naive T cells. The receptor set was obtained from a human donor in good health.

In DNA, the CDR3 is TGTGCCAGCAGTTTTACTGGACAACAAGAGACCCAGTACTTC. It codes for CASSFTGQQETQYF. The V call is TRBV27, the J call TRBJ2-5, with D perhaps TRBD1 (5 bases). Germline assignment: CDR1 MNHEY and CDR2 SMNVEV (reference sequence). The CDR3 has 14 residues. With 3 bases removed from V and 2 bases from J, the gap between germline ends came to 10 bases.

The V and J genes are TRBV28 and TRBJ1-2; 10 nucleotides agree with TRBD1. Germline CDR1 and CDR2: MDHEN and SYDVKM. The CDR3 covers 15 residues. V was clipped by 6 bases and J by 4 bases; unmatched bases: 8. CDR3 in amino acids: CASSTSGTGAYGYTF. Here the CDR3 DNA reads TGTGCCAGCAGCACGTCCGGGACAGGGGCCTATGGCTACACCTTC.

Only one count was recorded for this clone. The V call is TRBV4-3, the J call TRBJ2-3; 10 bases map to TRBD2. Trimming removed 1 base from V and 5 bases from J; junction bases left unmatched: 9. CDR1 is LGHNA and CDR2 is YSLEER in the germline V gene. The CDR3 spans 17 residues. This CDR3 reads CASSQGPAGGPGDTQYF. DNA of the CDR3: TGCGCCAGCAGCCAAGGTCCAGCGGGAGGGCCAGGAGATACGCAGTATTTT.

The chain couples TRBV7-3 to TRBJ2-1, with D unclear. CDR3 length: 12 amino acids. Germline CDR1 SGHTA, CDR2 FQGTGA. Trimming cost V 3 bases and J 7 bases, with 7 bases left between them. Written as DNA, the CDR3 is TGTGCCAGCAGCTTGTTTGGGAATGAGCAGTTCTTC. As protein: CASSLFGNEQFF.

The chain couples TRBV7-9 to TRBJ2-2, with 9 bases lining up with TRBD1. CDR1 and CDR2 (germline): SEHNR, FQNEAQ (reference sequence). J gave up 6 bases and V 5 bases, and 1 base lay outside the gene matches. The CDR3 totals 13 residues. The CDR3 loop is CASSRQGAGELFF. CDR3 nucleotides: TGTGCCAGCAGCCGACAGGGGGCCGGGGAGCTGTTTTTT.

This chain connects TRBV6-1 to TRBJ2-1; D might be TRBD1 or TRBD2, each matching 5 bases. The CDR3 extends over 13 amino acids. V lost 4 bases and J lost 4, with 8 bases in between. Germline V gene lookup returns CDR1 MNHNS and CDR2 SASEGT. The CDR3 DNA sequence: TGTGCCAGCAGTGGGGGACCTTACAATGAGCAGTTCTTC. As protein: CASSGGPYNEQFF.

V and J are TRBV7-8 and TRBJ2-5; D is uncertain. The CDR3 has 14 residues. Between the trimmed V and J ends, which lost 3 bases and 0 bases, there was a span of 8 bases. Germline V gene sequence: CDR1 SGHVS, CDR2 FQNEAQ. The CDR3 is CASSFVSYQETQYF. DNA of the CDR3: TGTGCCAGCAGCTTCGTTTCGTACCAAGAGACCCAGTACTTC.

The rearrangement uses TRBV5-4 and TRBJ1-4, with D maybe TRBD1 (6 bases). The CDR3 has 15 residues. The V end lost 1 base, the J end lost 8 bases, and 15 bases lay between the germline ends. The germline CDR1 and CDR2 sequences are SGHNT and YYREEE (reference sequence). DNA of the CDR3: TGTGCCAGCAGCTTGATGGGGGGCGCTGGGGAAAAACTGTTTTTT. This encodes CASSLMGGAGEKLFF.

The gene calls are TRBV7-3 and TRBJ1-1, with 8 bases fitting TRBD1. CDR1 is SGHTA, CDR2 FQGTGA, per germline. The V gene end was trimmed by 1 base and the J gene end by 5 bases; junction bases not matched to a gene: 6. This CDR3 spans 15 amino acids. DNA of the CDR3: TGTGCCAGCAGCTTAAAGGCCAGGGGGCTTACTGAAGCTTTCTTT. Protein product: CASSLKARGLTEAFF.

This sequence joins TRBV30 and TRBJ2-7, with TRBD1 identical over 7 bases. The CDR3 runs 15 residues. From germline, CDR1 is GTSNPN and CDR2 SVGIG (reference sequence). V lost 3 bases and J lost 2; bases outside the gene matches: 10. CDR3 loop: CAWSATDGTAYEQYF. The CDR3 nucleotides read TGTGCCTGGAGCGCAACGGACGGGACAGCCTACGAGCAGTACTTC.

The chain couples TRBV2 to TRBJ1-1; tentative D call: TRBD1 (5 bases). Germline V gene sequence: CDR1 SNHLY, CDR2 FYNNEI. The CDR3 runs 13 residues. Deletions cut 6 bases from V and 11 bases from J, with 19 bases between. The DNA for the CDR3 is TGTGCCAGCAGGCCGGGACCTACGCCGGTGGCTTTCTTT. Encoded protein: CASRPGPTPVAFF.

This clone appeared a single time. In DNA form, the CDR3 reads TGTGCCAGCAGCTTAGATCTGTCAGTTTACTACGAGCAGTACTTC. Protein product: CASSLDLSVYYEQYF. The rearrangement uses TRBV11-2 and TRBJ2-7; D gene ambiguous. From germline, CDR1 is SGHAT and CDR2 FQNNGV. The CDR3 has 15 amino acids. V was shortened by 0 bases and J by 3 bases, with 12 bases between the two germline ends.

The CDR3 nucleotides read TGTGCCAGCAGCCAAGATAATTTGAGGGGTCCCCTATACAATGAGCAGTTCTTC. Protein: CASSQDNLRGPLYNEQFF. The V and J genes are TRBV4-2 and TRBJ2-1, with D tentatively TRBD1 or TRBD2 (5 bases each). The CDR3 sequence is 18 residues long. Germline V CDR1 and CDR2: LGHNA, YNFKEQ. Between the trimmed V and J ends, which lost 0 bases and 4 bases, there was a span of 19 bases.

Concerning this clone: Other DNA sequences within the sample encode an identical CDR3. The chain has TRBV2 and TRBJ2-5; a weak D match, TRBD1 (6 bases). Trimming removed 9 bases from V and 2 bases from J, with 13 bases in between. Germline loops: CDR1 SNHLY, CDR2 FYNNEI. This CDR3 contains 13 residues. The CDR3 DNA sequence: TGTGCCAGTAGGATAGGGACACAAGAGACCCAGTACTTC. Encoded protein: CASRIGTQETQYF.

The chain couples TRBV7-9 to TRBJ2-5, with 7 bases that match TRBD1. J lost 2 bases, V lost 4 bases, and 7 bases had no gene match. The germline gives CDR1 SEHNR, CDR2 FQNEAQ (reference sequence). The length of the CDR3 is 15 residues. CDR3 sequence: CASSYTTGIQETQYF. The DNA for the CDR3 is TGTGCCAGCAGCTACACGACAGGGATTCAAGAGACCCAGTACTTC.

This chain uses TRBV5-1 with TRBJ2-6, with D possibly matching TRBD2 (5 bases). The germline V gene encodes CDR1 SGHRS and CDR2 YFSETQ. Trimming took 4 bases from V and 2 from J, leaving 7 bases between them. CDR3 length equals 14 residues. The CDR3 DNA reads as TGCGCCAGCAGCACCGGGACTGGGGCCAACGTCCTGACTTTC. This translates into CASSTGTGANVLTF. Based on the CDR3 plus reference TRBV5-1 and TRBJ2-6, the full variable domain is KAGVTQTPRYLIKTRGQQVTLSCSPISGHRSVSWYQQTPGQGLQFLFEYFSETQRNKGNFPGRFSGRQFSNSRSEMNVSTLELGDSALYLCASSTGTGANVLTFGAGSRLTVL.

This clone is a singleton in its sample. V usage is TRBV4-2 and J usage is TRBJ2-5; D may be TRBD2 (5 bases). The J call is doubtful: the DNA matches TRBJ2-7 better. Germline V gives CDR1 LGHNA, CDR2 YNFKEQ. The CDR3 sequence is 17 residues long. CDR3 bases: TGTGCCAGCAGCCAAGCGTTGCCCGGCCTAGCTCTCGACGAGCAGTACTTC. Residues: CASSQALPGLALDEQYF.

The chain combines TRBV28 with TRBJ1-1, with TRBD1 identical over 9 bases. V lost 7 bases and J lost 3; bases outside the gene matches: 12. Germline V lookup: CDR1 MDHEN, CDR2 SYDVKM. The CDR3 extends over 16 amino acids. CDR3 sequence: CASTSPGGTGHTEAFF. As DNA, the CDR3 is TGTGCCAGCACCTCCCCGGGAGGGACAGGGCACACTGAAGCTTTCTTT.

The CDR3 sequence: CASSLSGYGYTF. Here the CDR3 DNA reads TGTGCCAGCAGCTTGTCCGGCTATGGCTACACCTTC. The rearrangement joins TRBV5-4 to TRBJ1-2; D not resolved. Trimming shortened V by 1 base and J by 4 bases, and 5 bases separated the two germline ends. The CDR3 consists of 12 residues. Germline-derived CDR1 and CDR2 are SGHNT and YYREEE (reference sequence).

The chain couples TRBV30 to TRBJ2-5; D unresolved. The CDR3 loop spans 14 amino acids. The germline V gene has CDR1 GTSNPN and CDR2 SVGIG (reference sequence). Trimming removed 0 bases at V and 7 bases at J, with 15 bases between. The CDR3 protein is CAWSVRDFIGTQYF. In nucleotides, the CDR3 is TGTGCCTGGAGTGTACGAGACTTCATTGGGACCCAGTACTTC.

This chain joins TRBV4-2 and TRBJ2-2; 7 bases match TRBD1. The V and J ends lost 3 bases and 1 base, in that order; junction bases with no gene match: 5. Looked up from germline, CDR1 is LGHNA and CDR2 is YNFKEQ. The length of the CDR3 is 16 residues. The CDR3 loop is CASSQVGTENTGELFF. The CDR3 DNA reads TGTGCCAGCAGCCAGGTGGGGACAGAGAACACCGGGGAGCTGTTTTTT.

The chain recombines TRBV5-1 with TRBJ1-5, with TRBD1 as a possible D gene (6 bases). The V end was cut by 3 bases, the J end by 1 base, with 11 bases between. CDR3 size: 15 residues. The V gene's germline CDR1 is SGHRS and CDR2 YFSETQ. CDR3 amino acids: CASSSGRGSNQPQHF. The CDR3 DNA reads as TGCGCCAGCAGCTCGGGTAGGGGGAGCAATCAGCCCCAGCATTTT.

This clone showed up just a few times. This sequence joins TRBV28 and TRBJ2-7, with D tentatively TRBD2 (5 bases). The V end was cut by 5 bases, the J end by 0 bases, with 11 bases between. Germline CDR1 and CDR2: MDHEN and SYDVKM. The CDR3 totals 14 residues. DNA for the CDR3: TGTGCCAGCAGTCGGCGAGGGATCTCCTACGAGCAGTACTTC. Protein product: CASSRRGISYEQYF.